What follows are 6 T cell receptor beta chains derived from one specimen sequenced in a study of Ad26.COV2.S vaccination and SARS-CoV-2 variants. Sequencing used immunoSEQ multiplex PCR; TCRdb keeps in-frame clones, though not all of them. Among around 400,000 clones listed, about nine tenths were seen once. Treatment denoted: roughly 19 received Ad26.COV2.S at low or high dose, single or two shots; about 5 received placebo; per-sample allocation not given. Each sample was drawn 63 days after the first injection (of vaccine or placebo). Sequences were derived from peripheral blood, sampled in a trial of Ad26.COV2.S vaccine versus placebo. These receptor sequences come from a person between 18 and 65 years old who received the Ad26.COV2.S COVID-19 vaccine or a placebo.

This clone appeared once. V and J are TRBV28 and TRBJ2-1; unclear D gene. V was shortened by 1 base and J by 0 bases, with 13 bases between the two germline ends. Germline V gene data show CDR1 as MDHEN and CDR2 as SYDVKM. The CDR3 consists of 17 residues. In DNA, the CDR3 is TGTGCCAGCAGTTTATACCACGCACAGAGCTCCTACAATGAGCAGTTCTTC. This gives the protein CASSLYHAQSSYNEQFF.

V gene TRBV11-3 combines with J gene TRBJ2-7; tentative D call: TRBD2 (6 bases). CDR3 length equals 17 residues. V dropped 3 bases and J dropped 0 bases, with 18 bases sitting between them. The germline V gene has CDR1 SGHNT and CDR2 YENEEA. CDR3 nucleotide sequence: TGTGCCAGCAGCTTCTCGGTCAGGAGGGCAAGCTCCTACGAGCAGTACTTC. Encoded protein: CASSFSVRRASSYEQYF.

The chain couples TRBV9 to TRBJ1-5, with unresolved D. V lost 3 bases and J 5 bases, leaving 9 bases between the germline ends. The CDR3 contains 13 residues. Germline CDR1 and CDR2: SGDLS and YYNGEE. CDR3 coding DNA: TGTGCCAGCAGCGCCGACCACTATCAGCCCCAGCATTTT. It is translated as CASSADHYQPQHF.

The chain recombines TRBV20-1 with TRBJ2-3; 9 nucleotides match TRBD2. Germline V gives CDR1 DFQATT, CDR2 SNEGSKA (reference sequence). This CDR3 contains 16 residues. With 3 bases clipped from V and 4 bases from J, the junction kept 11 bases outside the gene matches. CDR3 protein: CSASGFLAGSSDTQYF. The DNA for the CDR3 is TGCAGTGCTAGTGGATTCCTAGCGGGATCGTCAGATACGCAGTATTTT.

The rearrangement uses TRBV4-1 and TRBJ1-1; D is ambiguous. The CDR3 totals 15 residues. V was shortened by 4 bases and J by 4 bases, with 16 bases between the two germline ends. In germline, CDR1 is MGHRA, CDR2 YSYEKL. The CDR3 DNA reads as TGCGCCAGCAGCCGCACGGCTGGTACGGGCACTGAAGCTTTCTTT. This sequence encodes CASSRTAGTGTEAFF.

The chain joins TRBV7-6 to TRBJ1-6; the match to TRBD1 covers 7 bases. Germline CDR1 SGHVS, CDR2 FNYEAQ. The CDR3 has 16 residues. Germline trimming cut 5 bases from V and 5 bases from J; bases unmatched to any gene: 9. CDR3 nucleotides: TGTGCCAGCAGCGGATTGGACAGGAGCCATAATTCACCCCTCCACTTT. Its protein product is CASSGLDRSHNSPLHF.